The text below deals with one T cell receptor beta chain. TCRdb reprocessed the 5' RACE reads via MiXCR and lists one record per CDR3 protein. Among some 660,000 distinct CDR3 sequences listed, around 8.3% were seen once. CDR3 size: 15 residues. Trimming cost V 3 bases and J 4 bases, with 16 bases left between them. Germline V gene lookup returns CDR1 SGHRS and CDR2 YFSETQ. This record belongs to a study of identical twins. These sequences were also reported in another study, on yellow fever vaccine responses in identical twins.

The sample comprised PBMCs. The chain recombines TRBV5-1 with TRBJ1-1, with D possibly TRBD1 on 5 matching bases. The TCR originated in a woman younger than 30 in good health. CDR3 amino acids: CASSWISDRGTEAFF. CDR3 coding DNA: TGCGCCAGCAGCTGGATTTCCGACAGAGGCACTGAAGCTTTCTTT.